This section outlines one T cell receptor (beta chain) sequence together with its context. Its antigen is currently unknown. V was clipped by 5 bases and J by 10 bases, with 12 bases between them. There are 11 residues in the CDR3. Germline CDR1 reads GTSNPN; CDR2 reads SVGIG (reference sequence). Naive CD8 populations comprised CD45RO-negative cells positively selected for CCR7, excluding terminally differentiated effector memory CD45RA+ cells. This specimen belongs to a study of shared clonotypes between healthy human individuals. General observations from the study: Estimated richness was generally greater in naive than memory subsets. The low donor count limited represented genetic and exposure-history diversity.

The protocol was immunoSEQ multiplex PCR, while the TCRdb copy is restricted to in-frame clones and leaves out a portion. This table holds around 640,000 clones, roughly 95% found once. The chain combines TRBV30 with TRBJ2-1, with a tentative D call TRBD1 (6 bases). Input material: naive CD8+ T cells sorted from blood. This TCR came from a woman in her thirties in good health. CDR3 loop: CAWGTQWEQFF. The CDR3 DNA follows: TGTGCCTGGGGGACACAATGGGAGCAGTTCTTC. Complete variable domain (other parts from reference TRBV30 and TRBJ2-1): SQTIHQWPATLVQPVGSPLSLECTVEGTSNPNLYWYRQAAGRGLQLLFYSVGIGQISSEVPQNLSASRPQDRQFILSSKKLLLSDSGFYLCAWGTQWEQFFGPGTRLTVL.